This T cell receptor (beta chain) was profiled in a study of T cells in Graves' hyperthyroidism and ophthalmopathy. General observations from the study: Most clonotypes expanded in the thyroid (above 0.001) were also present in blood.

The CDR3 extends over 15 amino acids. Germline assignment: CDR1 LGHNA and CDR2 YSLEER. J gave up 0 bases and V 4 bases, and 5 bases lay outside the gene matches. Worth noting for this clonotype: The antigen is not known.

TCR beta CDR3 regions were amplified from RNA. The HTBI primer set drove a first-round RT-PCR of the TCR CDR3. TCRdb passed the multiplex PCR reads through MiXCR, listing each CDR3 protein once. The sample contains more than 650,000 distinct CDR3 sequences, 12% to 15% of which appear only once. Sequencing was carried out using blood. The chain couples TRBV4-3 to TRBJ2-7; 8 positions agree with TRBD2. This sequence was found in a woman younger than 30 with Graves' hyperthyroidism. The CDR3 loop reads CASSPRTSNSYEQYF. CDR3 nucleotide sequence: TGCGCCAGCAGCCCCAGGACTAGCAACTCCTACGAGCAGTACTTC.